Reported below is one T cell receptor beta chain. What antigen it recognizes has not been identified. Per-nucleotide qualities are absent, and no much larger clonotype sits a single base away. The data were taken from a study of Ad26.COV2.S vaccination and SARS-CoV-2 variants (dated by TCRdb to the early 2020s). Looking at the study overall: Vaccine-arm donors were drawn from COV1001, a multicentre, randomized, double-blind, placebo-controlled phase I-IIa trial of Ad26.COV2.S in healthy adults. Dosing of Ad26.COV2.S was intramuscular, at either 5x10^10 or 1x10^11 viral particles, delivered as one shot or as two shots spaced 56 days apart. TCRbeta repertoire sequencing served as the tool for gauging how specific and how broad the SARS-CoV-2-reactive T cell receptors were following Ad26.COV2.S vaccination. The TCR-sequenced set comprised roughly 30 samples: around 20 Ad26.COV2.S vaccine recipients, 5 placebo recipients and 8 SARS-CoV-2 convalescent individuals. Participants in the trial were split at random into five groups of five each, receiving low-dose or high-dose Ad26.COV2.S once or twice, or else placebo on both occasions. Blinding of investigators to trial group allocation was maintained during experiments and outcome assessment. On the study overall, not on this receptor specifically: Non-spike TCR breadth was comparable between vaccine and placebo recipients, consistent with the vaccine containing only spike. After vaccination, spike-specific CD8+ and CD4+ T cell responses were reported to show substantial breadth. Compared with placebo recipients, Ad26.COV2.S recipients showed higher spike-specific TCR breadth (P = 0.0014). According to the authors, total T cell responses may have been underestimated by the TCR breadth and depth analyses. The study was not powered to compare responses between vaccine doses or regimens.

TCRbeta CDR3 regions were sequenced with the immunoSEQ Assay. After extraction, genomic DNA underwent amplification by bias-controlled multiplex PCR, followed by high-throughput sequencing. Per the source publication's procedure: Collapsing and filtering of sequences were performed to quantify the absolute abundance of each unique TCRbeta CDR3 region. T cell fraction was estimated by normalization of TCRbeta template counts to usable DNA, with usable DNA being measured through amplification of reference genes present in all nucleated cells. Repertoire TCRs were annotated as SARS-CoV-2-specific when V gene, CDR3 amino acid sequence and J gene were exactly matched to a known reactive TCR set. The reference SARS-CoV-2 TCR set came from MIRA and was filtered for enrichment in COVID-19-positive ImmuneCODE repertoires, removing public or cross-reactive TCRs. Based on the MIRA antigens, annotated TCRs were further analysed at the level of specific ORF or position within ORF. Breadth was defined as annotated unique rearrangements over total unique productive rearrangements; depth was the summed frequency of those rearrangements. Group comparisons of TCR breadth used two-sided Wilcoxon rank-sum tests. TCRdb obtained this table from immuneACCESS and retained in-frame rearrangements with V and J assigned. These tables miss some clones; where compared with another copy, unresolved V genes account for less than half of the shortfall, and the remainder is unexplained. V and J calls plus clone size are reproduced from that table; the DNA served to infer D and trimming. Recorded for this sample are roughly 680,000 clones; 89% of them occurred a single time. The ten largest clones add up to over 1.3% of the sample.

Taken with the paper, the label for treatment or condition translates to: some 20 received Ad26.COV2.S at low or high dose, single or two shots; about 5 received placebo; per-sample allocation not given. For vaccine and placebo recipients, repertoires were sequenced using samples collected on day 63 after the first injection. Cohort 1b enrolled about two dozen adults aged 18-55 years at a single site in Boston, USA, between 29 July and 7 August 2020. Ad26.COV2.S was a replication-incompetent adenovirus type 26 vector expressing a prefusion-stabilized SARS-CoV-2 spike protein from the original Wuhan strain. The CDR3 holds 15 amino acids from the cysteine to the phenylalanine. The retained sequence is limited to the CDR3, 45 bases, with the frame set at the first base. Per the germline V gene, MDHEN is the CDR1 and SYDVKM is the CDR2. Cut back by 0 bases and 6 bases, the V and J ends lie 11 bases apart.

The sequence was collected from a person between 18 and 59 years old who received the Ad26.COV2.S COVID-19 vaccine or a placebo. Sequenced material: peripheral blood, taken in a trial of Ad26.COV2.S vaccine versus placebo. The V gene is TRBV28 and the J gene is TRBJ2-2; the D gene could be TRBD1 or TRBD2, each one agreeing over 5 bases. The nucleotide sequence is TGTGCCAGCAGTTTATGGGTGGGACCTCCCGGGGAGCTGTTTTTT. This encodes CASSLWVGPPGELFF.